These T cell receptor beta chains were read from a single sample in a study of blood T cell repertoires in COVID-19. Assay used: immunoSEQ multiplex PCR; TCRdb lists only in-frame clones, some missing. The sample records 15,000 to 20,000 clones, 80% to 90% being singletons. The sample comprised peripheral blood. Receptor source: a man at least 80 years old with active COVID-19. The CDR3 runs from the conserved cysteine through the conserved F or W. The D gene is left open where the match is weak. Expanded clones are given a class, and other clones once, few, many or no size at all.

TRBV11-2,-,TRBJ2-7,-,TGTGCCAGCAGCCAGGGGCAGGGTCTCCCCTACGAGCAGTACTTC,CASSQGQGLPYEQYF
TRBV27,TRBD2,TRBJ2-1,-,TGTGCCAGCAGTACAACCCGGGGACTAGCAGACTCCTACAATGAGCAGTTCTTC,CASSTTRGLADSYNEQFF
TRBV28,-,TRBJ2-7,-,TGTGCCAATTATCCCTCCTACGAGCAGTACTTC,CANYPSYEQYF
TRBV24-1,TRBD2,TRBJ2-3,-,TGTGCCACCAGTGATTCTCAAGCGGGAGACAAAGATACGCAGTATTTT,CATSDSQAGDKDTQYF
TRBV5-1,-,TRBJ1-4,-,TGCGCCAGCAGCCCGGCAGAGGTGGGTGAAAAACTGTTTTTT,CASSPAEVGEKLFF
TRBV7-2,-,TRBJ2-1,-,TGTGCCAGCAGTAGTTCGGGGGTTACCTACAATGAGCAGTTCTTC,CASSSSGVTYNEQFF
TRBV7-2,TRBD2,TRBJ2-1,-,TGTGCCAGCAGCTCAACCGGGACTAGGGGGTACAATGAGCAGTTCTTC,CASSSTGTRGYNEQFF
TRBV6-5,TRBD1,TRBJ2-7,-,TGTGCCAGCAGACCCGGGACAGGGCTAGGCGAGCAGTACTTC,CASRPGTGLGEQYF
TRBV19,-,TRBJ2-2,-,TGTGCCAGTAGCCCGGCGAGGGCCCCGACCGGGGAGCTGTTTTTT,CASSPARAPTGELFF
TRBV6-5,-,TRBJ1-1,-,TGTGCCAGCACCAACCCCACATTCACTGAAGCTTTCTTT,CASTNPTFTEAFF
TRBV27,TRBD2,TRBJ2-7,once,TGTGCCAGCAGTTTGACCAGCAGCGTTAGACTAGCCCGACGCGAGACAGTACTTCTTGTCTTC,CASSLTSSVRLARRETVLLVF
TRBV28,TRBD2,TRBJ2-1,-,TGTGCCAGCAGTTTAGCTAGCGGGAGATCCCATGAGCAGTTCTTC,CASSLASGRSHEQFF
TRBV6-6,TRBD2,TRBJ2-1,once,TGTGCCAGCAGTTACTCGAAAGCGGGAGGGTATGAGCAGTTCTTC,CASSYSKAGGYEQFF
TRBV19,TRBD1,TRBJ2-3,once,TGTGCCAGTAGTAGAACTGACAGGGGAACGCAGTATTTT,CASSRTDRGTQYF
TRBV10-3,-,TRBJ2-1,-,TGTGCCATCAGTGGCCGGGAGTCCAATGAGCAGTTCTTC,CAISGRESNEQFF
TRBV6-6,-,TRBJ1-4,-,TGTGCCAGCAGCAAATCAGGGGCCTTTAATGAAAAACTGTTTTTT,CASSKSGAFNEKLFF
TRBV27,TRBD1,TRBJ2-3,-,TGTGCCAGCAGGGGAGGACAGGGGGGCACAGATACGCAGTATTTT,CASRGGQGGTDTQYF
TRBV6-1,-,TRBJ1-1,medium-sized,TGTGCCAGCAGTGAACTGGTACGGGGGGCGACTGAAGCTTTCTTT,CASSELVRGATEAFF
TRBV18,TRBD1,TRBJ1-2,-,TGTGCCAGCTCACCGGAAAACAGGGGGCGCGGCTATGGCTACACCTTC,CASSPENRGRGYGYTF
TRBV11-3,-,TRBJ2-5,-,TGTGCCAGCAGCTTACACTCAGCGGGAGAGACCCAGTACTTC,CASSLHSAGETQYF
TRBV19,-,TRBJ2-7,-,TGTGCCAGTAGTATCAACCCAAGCGGAGCGGGTCCCTACGAGCAGTACTTC,CASSINPSGAGPYEQYF
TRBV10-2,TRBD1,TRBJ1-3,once,TGCGCCAGCAGGATGGGACAGTCTACTATCTCTGGAAACACCATATATTTT,CASRMGQSTISGNTIYF
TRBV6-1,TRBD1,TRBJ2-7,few,TGTGCCAGCAGTGAATGGGGACAGGGGAATAAGAACGAGCAGTACTTC,CASSEWGQGNKNEQYF
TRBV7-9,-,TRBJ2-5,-,TGTGCCAGCAGCATGGTGCGACCGGCAGGGGAGACCCAGTACTTC,CASSMVRPAGETQYF
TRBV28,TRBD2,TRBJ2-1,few,TGTGCCAGCGAACGGTGGACTAGCGGGAGAGGGAATGAGCAGTTCTTC,CASERWTSGRGNEQFF
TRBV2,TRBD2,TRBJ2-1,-,TGTGCCAGCAGTCCCGCTAGACTAGCGGGATCCTACAATGAGCAGTTCTTC,CASSPARLAGSYNEQFF
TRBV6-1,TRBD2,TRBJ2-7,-,TGTGCCAGCAGTGACCCTGGGACTAGCGGGAGAGAGTACGAGCAGTACTTC,CASSDPGTSGREYEQYF
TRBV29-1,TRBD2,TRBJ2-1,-,TGCAGCGTCGGGAGGAGCTACAATGAGCAGTTCTTC,CSVGRSYNEQFF
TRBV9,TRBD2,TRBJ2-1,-,TGTGCCAGCAGCAAGGGACTAGCGGGAGCTGAGCAGTTCTTC,CASSKGLAGAEQFF
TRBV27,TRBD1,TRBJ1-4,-,TGTGCCAGCAAACTACAGGGGGCCCGGGAAAAACTGTTTTTT,CASKLQGAREKLFF
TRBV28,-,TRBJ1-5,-,TGTGCCAGCAGTTTAGGGGGGGTGATTCAGCCCCAGCATTTT,CASSLGGVIQPQHF
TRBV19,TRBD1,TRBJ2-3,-,TGTGCCAGTAGTATATCCCCAGGGGGACCAGCAGATACGCAGTATTTT,CASSISPGGPADTQYF
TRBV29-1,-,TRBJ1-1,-,TGCAGCGGGACAGCGTACACTGAAGCTTTCTTT,CSGTAYTEAFF
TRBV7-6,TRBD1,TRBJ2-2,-,TGTGCCAGCAGCTTGGCAGGGGGAAGGACCGGGGAGCTGTTTTTT,CASSLAGGRTGELFF
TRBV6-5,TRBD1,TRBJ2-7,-,TGTGCCAGCAGAAGCCGCCGGGACAGCCCCTACGAGCAGTACTTC,CASRSRRDSPYEQYF
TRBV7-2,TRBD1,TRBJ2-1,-,TGTGCCAGCAGCCCGGGACAGCCAATAAGGGTAACCTATGAGCAGTTCTTC,CASSPGQPIRVTYEQFF
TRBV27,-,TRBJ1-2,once,TGTGCCAGCAGTTTGGGCAGGGATAATGGCTACACCTTC,CASSLGRDNGYTF
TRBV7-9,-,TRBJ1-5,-,TGTGCCAGCAGCTTAGGAGAGGGTCAGCCCCAGCATTTT,CASSLGEGQPQHF
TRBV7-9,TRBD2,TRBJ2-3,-,TGTGCCAGCAGCTCAGGACTAGCGGGAGGGCTGACAGATACGCAGTATTTT,CASSSGLAGGLTDTQYF
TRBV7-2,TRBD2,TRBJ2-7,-,TGTGCCAGCAGCACCGGGACTAGCGGAACCTACGAGCAGTACTTC,CASSTGTSGTYEQYF